The 8 T cell receptor beta chains below all came from one sample that was sequenced in a study of T cell responses to AZD1222 COVID-19 vaccine. This table comes from immunoSEQ multiplex PCR, and its TCRdb copy is limited to in-frame clones, with some not included. The table has over 150,000 clones, about 91% seen once; the top ten hold roughly 4.3%. The material was peripheral blood, obtained on day 0 of MenACWY control vaccination. These receptors were obtained from an adult in good health.

There are a few counts of this clone. The V call is TRBV7-9, the J call TRBJ2-3; D ambiguous. The CDR3 runs to 12 residues. Germline loops: CDR1 SEHNR, CDR2 FQNEAQ (reference sequence). Deletions cut 1 base from V and 8 bases from J, with 7 bases between. The CDR3 region has the DNA TGTGCCAGCAGCTTAGATGGATTTACGCAGTATTTT. Translated: CASSLDGFTQYF.

The CDR3 sequence: CATSTSSYEQYF. The CDR3 nucleotides read TGTGCCACCTCCACCAGCTCCTACGAGCAGTACTTC. V is TRBV10-3 and J is TRBJ2-7; D not certain. Germline V gene lookup returns CDR1 ENHRY and CDR2 SYGVKD. This CDR3 comprises 12 residues. V lost 10 bases and J lost 0, with 10 bases in between.

The chain has TRBV27 and TRBJ2-1, with TRBD2 as a possible D gene (5 bases). The CDR3 contains 13 residues. With 3 bases removed from V and 8 bases from J, the gap between germline ends came to 11 bases. The germline V gene has CDR1 MNHEY and CDR2 SMNVEV (reference sequence). The CDR3 sequence: CASSFGGGYEQFF. CDR3 sequence (DNA): TGTGCCAGCAGTTTCGGTGGAGGCTATGAGCAGTTCTTC.

The chain has TRBV7-9 and TRBJ2-7; TRBD1 agrees at 11 bases. Germline-derived CDR1 and CDR2 are SEHNR and FQNEAQ (reference sequence). The CDR3 is 16 amino acids. V was clipped by 5 bases and J by 3 bases; unmatched bases: 9. Written as DNA, the CDR3 is TGTGCCAGCAGCCCAGACCCCGGGACAGGGGGCTACGAGCAGTACTTC. It encodes CASSPDPGTGGYEQYF. Based on the CDR3 plus reference TRBV7-9 and TRBJ2-7, the full variable domain is DTGVSQNPRHKITKRGQNVTFRCDPISEHNRLYWYRQTLGQGPEFLTYFQNEAQLEKSRLLSDRFSAERPKGSFSTLEIQRTEQGDSAMYLCASSPDPGTGGYEQYFGPGTRLTVT.

The genes are TRBV18 and TRBJ2-7, with D possibly TRBD2 on 5 matching bases. The V and J ends lost 3 bases and 7 bases respectively, with 10 bases between them. The CDR3 has 12 residues. The germline CDR1 and CDR2 sequences are KGHSH and LQKENI. The CDR3 DNA reads as TGTGCCAGCTCACCCGCGGGCGGAGAGCAGTACTTC. Its translation: CASSPAGGEQYF. Drawing the rest from reference TRBV18 and TRBJ2-7, the complete variable domain is NAGVMQNPRHLVRRRGQEARLRCSPMKGHSHVYWYRQLPEEGLKFMVYLQKENIIDESGMPKERFSAEFPKEGPSILRIQQVVRGDSAAYFCASSPAGGEQYFGPGTRLTVT.

The chain recombines TRBV6-5 with TRBJ1-2, with D tentatively TRBD1 (6 bases). The V gene lost 6 bases and the J gene lost 6 bases, with 17 bases spanning the gap. This CDR3 has 14 residues. The V gene's germline CDR1 is MNHEY and CDR2 SVGAGI. The CDR3 spells CASRPPGGGHGYTF. The CDR3 coding sequence is TGTGCCAGCAGGCCCCCGGGAGGGGGGCATGGCTACACCTTC.

Points on this clone: The junction differs from germline at one of its ends, possibly a read error. The chain carries TRBV11-3 and TRBJ2-5; 7 bases are shared with TRBD1. Per germline, CDR1 SGHNT and CDR2 YENEEA. The CDR3 runs to 14 residues. As DNA, the CDR3 is TGTGCCAGCAGCGTAGACAGGGCTTGCTGGACCCAGTACTTC. It encodes CASSVDRACWTQYF.

J is TRBJ2-3 and V is TRBV30, with D possibly being TRBD1 (8 bases). Germline V gene sequence: CDR1 GTSNPN, CDR2 SVGIG (reference sequence). The CDR3 runs to 15 residues. Between the trimmed V and J ends, which lost 8 bases and 0 bases, there was a span of 18 bases. The CDR3 DNA is TGTGCCGCGGGATACAGGGGGGGGAGCACAGATACGCAGTATTTT. It codes for CAAGYRGGSTDTQYF.